The source of this TCR beta chain is a study of T-cell memory formation after mild COVID-19. With constant-segment primers, 5'RACE yielded cDNA libraries of TCR alpha and TCR beta that carried sample barcodes and UMIs. TCRdb redid the calling of the 5' RACE reads with MiXCR, one entry per CDR3 protein. The sample holds about 610,000 distinct CDR3 sequences, 15% to 20% seen once. With regard to this clonotype: What it binds is unknown.

Study results and limitations: The study found balanced CD4/CD8 in clones contracting day 15 to 85 and a CD4+ lean in later expanders. CD4+ clones that contracted lay mainly in CM and EM; CD8+ ones lay in EMRA.

The CDR3 length is 15 residues. The chain joins TRBV12-2 to TRBJ2-2; the D call TRBD1 from the table was never checked on the DNA. TRBV12-2 is annotated as a pseudogene. Sequencing was performed on PBMCs or a T cell subset sorted from them (not recorded which). This clonotype originated in an adult woman who had mild COVID-19 (a few samples of this study predate the infection). Cell type and time point are not known. CDR3 amino acids: CASRLGDSNTGELFF. The CDR3 nucleotides are TGTGCAAGTCGCTTAGGAGACAGTAACACCGGGGAGCTGTTTTTT.